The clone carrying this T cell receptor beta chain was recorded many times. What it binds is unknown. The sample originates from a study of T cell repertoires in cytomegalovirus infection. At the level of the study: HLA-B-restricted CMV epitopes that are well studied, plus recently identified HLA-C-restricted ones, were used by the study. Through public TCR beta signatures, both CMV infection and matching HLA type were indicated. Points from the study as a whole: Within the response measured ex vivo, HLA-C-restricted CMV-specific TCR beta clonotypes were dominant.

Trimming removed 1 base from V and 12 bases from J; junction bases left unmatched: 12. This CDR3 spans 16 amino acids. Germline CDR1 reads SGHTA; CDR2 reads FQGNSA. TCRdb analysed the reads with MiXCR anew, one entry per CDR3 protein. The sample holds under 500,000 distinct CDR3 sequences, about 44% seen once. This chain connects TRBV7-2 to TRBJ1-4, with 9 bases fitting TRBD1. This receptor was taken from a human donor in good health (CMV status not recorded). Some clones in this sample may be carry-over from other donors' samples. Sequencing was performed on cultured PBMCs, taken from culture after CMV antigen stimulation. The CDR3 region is CASSLGTNRGRKELFF. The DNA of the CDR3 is TGTGCCAGCAGCTTAGGGACGAACAGGGGGCGAAAGGAACTGTTTTTT.